The clone carrying this T cell receptor (beta chain) has ten or more counts. Its antigen remains unknown. Trimming took 2 bases from V and 4 from J, leaving 5 bases between them. The germline CDR1 and CDR2 sequences are SGHVS and FQNEAQ. There are 12 residues in the CDR3. These data are taken from a study of identical twins. Overall study findings and caveats: Compared with unrelated sharing, twin-shared out-of-frame alpha sequences had more low-probability sequences.

TCRdb independently ran MiXCR on the 5' RACE reads; one entry per CDR3 protein. In the table there are roughly 190,000 distinct CDR3 sequences, roughly 15% of which are singletons. A further study also used this sample, focusing on T cells expressing NK-cell markers.

Sequencing was done on a sample of CD8+ T cells sorted from blood. The origin of this receptor is a young woman in good health. This chain joins TRBV7-8 and TRBJ2-5; no definite D call. The CDR3 DNA is TGTGCCAGCAGCTTACGGATAGAGACCCAGTACTTC. Amino acids: CASSLRIETQYF. The whole variable domain, filled in from reference TRBV7-8 and TRBJ2-5, reads GAGVSQSPRYKVAKRGQDVALRCDPISGHVSLFWYQQALGQGPEFLTYFQNEAQLDKSGLPSDRFFAERPEGSVSTLKIQRTQQEDSAVYLCASSLRIETQYFGPGTRLLVL.